This TCR beta chain was retrieved from a study of shared clonotypes between healthy human individuals. At the level of the study: A few men and a couple of women, aged 18 to 49, were donors. Study-wide points: The study's rarefaction showed incomplete sorted-subset sequencing despite large depth.

CDR3 length equals 18 residues. Trimming took 0 bases from V and 2 from J; bases not matched to a gene: 12. Germline assignment: CDR1 SGHKS and CDR2 YYEKEE (reference sequence). In the authors' workflow: ImmunoSEQ output lacked quality scores and full-length reads, limiting matched filtering. Data came from immunoSEQ multiplex PCR; TCRdb stores just in-frame clones and leaves some out. V, J and clone size derive from that table, while D and trimming were established from the DNA sequence. The sample has some 2,100,000 clones; around 93% are singletons. As to this clone: The antigen is unknown.

Naive CD8 cells were CD45RO-negative, positively selected for CCR7, excluding terminally differentiated effector memory CD45RA+ cells. The donor cohort consisted entirely of Caucasian adults residing in Nashville, Tennessee. Sequencing used naive CD8+ T cells from PBMCs. The rearrangement joins TRBV5-5 to TRBJ1-2; the match to TRBD1 covers 8 bases. The TCR sequence derives from a young man in good health. Some clones in this sample may be carry-over from other donors' samples. CDR3 in amino acids: CASSLVQLVRGHNYGYTF. CDR3 DNA: TGTGCCAGCAGCTTGGTCCAATTGGTCAGGGGGCACAACTATGGCTACACCTTC. Variable domain in full (rest from reference TRBV5-5 and TRBJ1-2): DAGVTQSPTHLIKTRGQQVTLRCSPISGHKSVSWYQQVLGQGPQFIFQYYEKEERGRGNFPDRFSARQFPNYSSELNVNALLLGDSALYLCASSLVQLVRGHNYGYTFGSGTRLTVV.